Listed here are 21 T cell receptor beta chains from one sample, sequenced in a study of CD8+ T cells in alopecia areata. cDNA prepared by RNA extraction and subsequent reverse transcription served as the template for sequencing. The method was immunoSEQ multiplex PCR; TCRdb's version includes in-frame clones alone and lacks a portion of them. The table has roughly 200,000 clones, around three fifths seen once. Documented treatment: oral pan-JAK inhibitor, 5-10 mg twice daily. Sequences were derived from CD8+ T cells sorted from blood, sampled at week 24, from a patient treated with tofacitinib. The receptors stem from a human donor with alopecia areata.

Only a few counts were recorded for this clone. The chain recombines TRBV5-5 with TRBJ1-1; D ambiguous. Germline V lookup: CDR1 SGHKS, CDR2 YYEKEE (reference sequence). The CDR3 contains 14 residues. Between the trimmed V and J ends, which lost 4 bases and 0 bases, there was a span of 10 bases. As DNA, the CDR3 is TGTGCCAGCAGCCCCGAGGGTTTGAACACTGAAGCTTTCTTT. It is translated as CASSPEGLNTEAFF.

The V gene is TRBV7-9, the J gene TRBJ2-3, with 8 bases fitting TRBD2. This CDR3 has 16 residues. Trimming removed 5 bases from V and 4 bases from J; junction bases left unmatched: 11. Per germline, CDR1 SEHNR and CDR2 FQNEAQ (reference sequence). CDR3 sequence: CASSPREGSVSDTQYF. CDR3 sequence (DNA): TGTGCCAGCAGCCCCCGGGAGGGGAGTGTGTCAGATACGCAGTATTTT. Drawing the rest from reference TRBV7-9 and TRBJ2-3, the complete variable domain is DTGVSQNPRHKITKRGQNVTFRCDPISEHNRLYWYRQTLGQGPEFLTYFQNEAQLEKSRLLSDRFSAERPKGSFSTLEIQRTEQGDSAMYLCASSPREGSVSDTQYFGPGTRLTVL.

The chain couples TRBV4-1 to TRBJ2-7; the D is unclear. Trimming pared 0 bases from V and 4 bases from J, leaving 7 bases between. Germline CDR1 is MGHRA and CDR2 is YSYEKL. CDR3 length equals 13 residues. DNA of the CDR3: TGCGCCAGCAGCCAAGAGGCCAGATACGAGCAGTACTTC. Protein sequence: CASSQEARYEQYF.

This clone appeared a few times. The rearrangement links TRBV28 to TRBJ2-5; D is undetermined. The V end was cut by 2 bases, the J end by 0 bases, with 13 bases between. CDR1 MDHEN and CDR2 SYDVKM come from the germline V gene. This CDR3 is built from 16 residues. The CDR3, as DNA: TGTGCCAGCAGTTTAAGTAGCCGGGCGAACCAAGAGACCCAGTACTTC. Encoded protein: CASSLSSRANQETQYF.

The V and J genes are TRBV27 and TRBJ2-1; maybe TRBD2 (6 bases). Per the germline V gene, CDR1 is MNHEY and CDR2 is SMNVEV (reference sequence). Trimming left V 8 bases short and J 0 bases short, with 14 bases between. The CDR3 has 15 amino acids. The CDR3 region has the DNA TGTGCCAGCCGCCGCGGGGCACACTCCTACAATGAGCAGTTCTTC. It translates to CASRRGAHSYNEQFF.

The J gene is TRBJ2-5, the V gene TRBV28; the D gene is possibly TRBD2 (5 bases). From germline, CDR1 is MDHEN and CDR2 SYDVKM. The CDR3 is 14 residues long. V was pared by 9 bases and J by 5 bases, with 19 bases between. CDR3 protein: CASSPEGVGETQYF. Written as DNA, the CDR3 is TGTGCCAGTTCCCCCGAGGGAGTGGGGGAGACCCAGTACTTC. The whole variable domain, remainder taken from reference TRBV28 and TRBJ2-5, is DVKVTQSSRYLVKRTGEKVFLECVQDMDHENMFWYRQDPGLGLRLIYFSYDVKMKEKGDIPEGYSVSREKKERFSLILESASTNQTSMYLCASSPEGVGETQYFGPGTRLLVL.

This clone was seen only a few times. The chain employs TRBV19 and TRBJ1-5; possible D gene TRBD1, 6 bases. With 8 bases removed from V and 6 bases from J, the gap between germline ends came to 11 bases. The CDR3 totals 12 residues. Germline V gene sequence: CDR1 LNHDA, CDR2 SQIVND (reference sequence). CDR3 sequence: CASAGGGQPQHF. For the CDR3, the DNA is TGTGCCAGTGCGGGGGGCGGTCAGCCCCAGCATTTT.

This clone was seen only a few times. The rearrangement uses TRBV27 and TRBJ1-5; D is ambiguous. There are 12 residues in the CDR3. Germline assignment: CDR1 MNHEY and CDR2 SMNVEV (reference sequence). Trimming cost V 5 bases and J 6 bases, with 8 bases left between them. The CDR3 is CASSKPAQPQHF. The CDR3 DNA reads as TGTGCCAGCAGTAAGCCAGCTCAGCCCCAGCATTTT.

The chain joins TRBV30 to TRBJ1-1; 9 positions match TRBD1. There are 17 residues in the CDR3. V lost 4 bases, J lost 1 base, and 13 bases stayed unmatched. Germline loops: CDR1 GTSNPN, CDR2 SVGIG (reference sequence). DNA for the CDR3: TGTGCCTGGATCGACCCCCGCGGGACAGGGAGGAACACTGAAGCTTTCTTT. It translates to CAWIDPRGTGRNTEAFF.

The rearrangement links TRBV2 to TRBJ1-2, with a possible D match to TRBD1 (5 bases). CDR1 and CDR2 (germline): SNHLY, FYNNEI. V gave up 9 bases and J gave up 8 bases, with 10 bases separating them. The CDR3 loop spans 10 amino acids. CDR3 loop: CASRDRGYTF. CDR3 nucleotides: TGTGCCAGTAGGGACCGAGGCTACACCTTC.

This clone has more than one count but fewer than ten. The V call is TRBV29-1, the J call TRBJ2-4; 15 nucleotides align to TRBD2. Looked up from germline, CDR1 is SQVTM and CDR2 is ANQGSEA. The junction had 7 bases not matched to a gene; V was cut back by 1 base and J by 3 bases. CDR3 length equals 18 residues. The DNA for the CDR3 is TGCAGCGTTGAAGTGGGACTAGCGGGGGGCCGAGGCAAAAACATTCAGTACTTC. Its protein product is CSVEVGLAGGRGKNIQYF.

This clone has just one count. This sequence joins TRBV4-1 and TRBJ2-5, with D unresolved. Germline V lookup: CDR1 MGHRA, CDR2 YSYEKL. Between the trimmed V and J ends, which lost 0 bases and 4 bases, there was a span of 9 bases. The CDR3 is 14 residues long. In DNA, the CDR3 is TGCGCCAGCAGCCAAGACAGGAGAATAGAGACCCAGTACTTC. Protein sequence: CASSQDRRIETQYF.

The sample holds a few counts of this clone. The chain recombines TRBV19 with TRBJ1-5; D possibly corresponds to TRBD1 (6 bases). Germline V gives CDR1 LNHDA, CDR2 SQIVND (reference sequence). The CDR3 runs 12 residues. V shed 11 bases and J shed 3 bases, with 11 bases lying between them. The CDR3 DNA reads as TGTGCCGCGGGGGGGCTCAATCAGCCCCAGCATTTT. The encoded protein is CAAGGLNQPQHF.

The genes are TRBV27 and TRBJ2-2; D might be TRBD2 (6 bases). This CDR3 region has 12 residues. Trimming stripped 3 bases from V and 9 bases from J, with 8 bases between. The germline V gene encodes CDR1 MNHEY and CDR2 SMNVEV (reference sequence). The chain's CDR3 is CASSFGGRELFF. In DNA, the CDR3 is TGTGCCAGCAGTTTTGGAGGGAGGGAGCTGTTTTTT.

Concerning this clone: An end of the junction does not agree with germline; a read error may underlie this. The chain recombines TRBV7-7 with TRBJ2-5; D gene ambiguous. The CDR3 extends over 13 amino acids. The germline V gene has CDR1 SSHAT and CDR2 FNYEAQ (reference sequence). The CDR3 loop reads CASSFVATETQYF. DNA of the CDR3: TGTGCTAGCAGCTTTGTAGCCACGGAGACCCAGTACTTC.

This rearrangement joins TRBV7-2 to TRBJ2-3; D remains unclear. CDR3 length: 12 residues. Trimming removed 6 bases at V and 0 bases at J, with 4 bases between. The germline CDR1 and CDR2 sequences are SGHTA and FQGNSA. This chain's CDR3 is CASRRSTDTQYF. CDR3 sequence (DNA): TGTGCCAGCAGGAGGAGCACAGATACGCAGTATTTT.

This clone came up once. The chain recombines TRBV10-3 with TRBJ2-5; D possibly uses TRBD1 or TRBD2 (5 bases each). This CDR3 has 13 residues. Germline CDR1 and CDR2: ENHRY and SYGVKD. V shed 10 bases and J shed 5 bases, with 17 bases lying between them. The CDR3 coding sequence is TGTGCCACCGAAGGGACGGGCGAGGAGACCCAGTACTTC. This translates into CATEGTGEETQYF.

The gene calls are TRBV29-1 and TRBJ1-2; D possibly corresponds to TRBD1 (5 bases). V was shortened by 4 bases and J by 8 bases, with 14 bases between the two germline ends. Germline CDR1 reads SQVTM; CDR2 reads ANQGSEA. This CDR3 region has 12 residues. CDR3 DNA: TGCAGCGTTGCTACAGGAGTGGGGGGCTACACCTTC. Its translation: CSVATGVGGYTF. The full variable domain, its missing parts supplied by reference TRBV29-1 and TRBJ1-2, is SAVISQKPSRDICQRGTSLTIQCQVDSQVTMMFWYRQQPGQSLTLIATANQGSEATYESGFVIDKFPISRPNLTFSTLTVSNMSPEDSSIYLCSVATGVGGYTFGSGTRLTVV.

The gene calls are TRBV27 and TRBJ2-7, with TRBD2 identical over 13 bases. This CDR3 has 21 residues. The germline V gene encodes CDR1 MNHEY and CDR2 SMNVEV (reference sequence). After removal of 5 bases from V and 4 bases from J, the junction contained 23 bases not matched to a gene. This chain's CDR3 is CASSPVGQTSTSGGAWYEQYF. The DNA of the CDR3 is TGTGCCAGCAGTCCTGTCGGGCAGACTTCTACTAGCGGGGGGGCGTGGTACGAGCAGTACTTC.

V gene TRBV30 combines with J gene TRBJ2-4; tentatively, D is TRBD1 or TRBD2 (5 bases each). V lost 3 bases to trimming and J lost 2 bases, with 14 bases between them. This CDR3 is 15 amino acids long. Germline CDR1 GTSNPN, CDR2 SVGIG (reference sequence). The CDR3: CAWRGPELSKNIQYF. The CDR3 DNA follows: TGTGCCTGGAGGGGACCAGAGTTATCCAAAAACATTCAGTACTTC.

The rearrangement links TRBV2 to TRBJ2-3; 13 bases are shared with TRBD2. There are 17 residues in the CDR3. After removal of 3 bases from V and 0 bases from J, the junction contained 3 bases not matched to a gene. Germline V lookup: CDR1 SNHLY, CDR2 FYNNEI. The CDR3 region has the DNA TGTGCCAGCAGTGACGTACTAGCGGGGGGGAGCACAGATACGCAGTATTTT. Translated, it gives CASSDVLAGGSTDTQYF.